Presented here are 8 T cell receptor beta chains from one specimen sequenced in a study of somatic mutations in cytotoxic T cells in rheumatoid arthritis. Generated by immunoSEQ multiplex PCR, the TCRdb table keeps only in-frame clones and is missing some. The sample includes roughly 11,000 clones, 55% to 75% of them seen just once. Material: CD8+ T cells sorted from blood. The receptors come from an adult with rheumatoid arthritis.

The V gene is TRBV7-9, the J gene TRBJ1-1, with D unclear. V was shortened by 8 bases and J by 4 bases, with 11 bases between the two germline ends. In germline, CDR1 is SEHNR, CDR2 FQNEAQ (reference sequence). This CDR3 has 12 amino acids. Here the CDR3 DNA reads TGTGCCAGCGAACAGAGGAGCACTGAAGCTTTCTTT. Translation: CASEQRSTEAFF.

CDR3 amino acids: CASSLWQGTGETQYF. The CDR3, as DNA: TGTGCCAGCAGTTTATGGCAGGGGACCGGAGAGACCCAGTACTTC. The rearrangement uses TRBV27 and TRBJ2-5; tentative D call: TRBD1 (6 bases). Germline V gene lookup returns CDR1 MNHEY and CDR2 SMNVEV (reference sequence). V shed 1 base and J shed 4 bases, with 13 bases lying between them. This CDR3 region has 15 residues.

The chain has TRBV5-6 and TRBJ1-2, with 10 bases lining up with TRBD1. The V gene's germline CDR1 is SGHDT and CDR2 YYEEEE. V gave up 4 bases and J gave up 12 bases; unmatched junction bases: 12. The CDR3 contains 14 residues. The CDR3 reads CASSTLTGGGKDTF. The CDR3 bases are TGTGCCAGCAGCACCCTGACAGGGGGCGGTAAAGACACCTTC.

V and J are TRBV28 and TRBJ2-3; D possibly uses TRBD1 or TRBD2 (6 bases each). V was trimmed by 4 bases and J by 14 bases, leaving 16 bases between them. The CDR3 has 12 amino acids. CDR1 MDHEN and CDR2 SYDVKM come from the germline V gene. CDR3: CASSSIGGPGYF. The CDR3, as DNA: TGTGCCAGCAGTTCAATAGGGGGGCCCGGGTATTTT.

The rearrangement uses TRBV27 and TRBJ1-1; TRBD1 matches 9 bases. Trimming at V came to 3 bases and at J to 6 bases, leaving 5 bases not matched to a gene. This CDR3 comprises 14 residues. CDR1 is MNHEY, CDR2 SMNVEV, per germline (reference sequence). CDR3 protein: CASSFGTGYSEAFF. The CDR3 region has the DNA TGTGCCAGCAGTTTTGGGACAGGGTATTCTGAAGCTTTCTTT.

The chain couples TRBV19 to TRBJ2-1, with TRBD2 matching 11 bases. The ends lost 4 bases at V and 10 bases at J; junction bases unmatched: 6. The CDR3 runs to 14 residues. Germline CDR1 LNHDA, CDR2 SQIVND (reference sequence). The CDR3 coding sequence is TGTGCCAGTAGTACCGGGACTAGCGGTACAGAGCAGTTCTTC. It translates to CASSTGTSGTEQFF.

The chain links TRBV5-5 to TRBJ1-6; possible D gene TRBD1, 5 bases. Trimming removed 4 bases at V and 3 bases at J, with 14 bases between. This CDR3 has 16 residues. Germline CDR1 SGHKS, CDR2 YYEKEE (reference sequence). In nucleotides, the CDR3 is TGTGCCAGCAGCCCGGGACGCACAAACTATAATTCACCCCTCCACTTT. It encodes CASSPGRTNYNSPLHF.

In nucleotides, the CDR3 is TGTGCCAGCAGCTATTTAGCGGGGCAAGAGACCCAGTACTTC. Protein sequence: CASSYLAGQETQYF. The V gene is TRBV7-9, the J gene TRBJ2-5, with TRBD2 identical over 8 bases. This CDR3 has 14 residues. The junction had 3 bases not matched to a gene; V was cut back by 4 bases and J by 2 bases. Germline values: CDR1 SEHNR, CDR2 FQNEAQ (reference sequence).